Below are 18 T cell receptor beta chains sequenced from a single sample in a study of T cell responses to AZD1222 COVID-19 vaccine. Some clones are missing from TCRdb's copy, which holds only in-frame ones; the method was immunoSEQ multiplex PCR. The sample includes around 130,000 clones, 91% of them seen just once. The sequences come from peripheral blood, collected on day 0 of AZD1222 vaccination. All receptors derive from an adult in good health.

V gene TRBV6-5 combines with J gene TRBJ1-6; D is unresolved. CDR3 length equals 12 residues. The germline V gene encodes CDR1 MNHEY and CDR2 SVGAGI. V lost 6 bases to trimming and J lost 9 bases, with 9 bases between them. In DNA form, the CDR3 reads TGTGCCAGCAGGGCCCGTGGTTCACCCCTCCACTTT. Encoded protein: CASRARGSPLHF.

This chain uses TRBV21-1 with TRBJ2-7; the table's D call, TRBD2, was not checked against the DNA. TRBV21-1 is listed as a pseudogene. The CDR3 covers 12 residues. In DNA, the CDR3 is TGTGCCAGCAGCAAAGTCCTCTACGAGCAGTACTTC. It yields the protein CASSKVLYEQYF.

The chain links TRBV2 to TRBJ1-5; D is unresolved. CDR1 and CDR2 from the germline V gene are SNHLY and FYNNEI. Trimming stripped 1 base from V and 1 base from J, with 5 bases between. This CDR3 has 14 amino acids. CDR3 loop: CASSEGRSNQPQHF. The CDR3 DNA is TGTGCCAGCAGTGAAGGACGCAGCAATCAGCCCCAGCATTTT.

The V and J genes are TRBV5-6 and TRBJ1-3; no clear D gene. The CDR3 is 14 residues long. V was pared by 7 bases and J by 1 base, with 12 bases between. CDR1 is SGHDT and CDR2 is YYEEEE in the germline V gene. DNA of the CDR3: TGTGCCAGCGCGACCAGCCGTTCTGGAAACACCATATATTTT. This codes for CASATSRSGNTIYF.

J is TRBJ1-1 and V is TRBV9, with D tentatively TRBD1 (5 bases). The ends were cut back, 0 bases at V and 3 bases at J, with 9 bases in the middle. The germline V gene has CDR1 SGDLS and CDR2 YYNGEE. This CDR3 region has 14 residues. The CDR3 nucleotides are TGTGCCAGCAGCGTAGCTGGGGGGTACACTGAAGCTTTCTTT. It specifies CASSVAGGYTEAFF.

V and J are TRBV15 and TRBJ2-3; D is uncertain. Germline V lookup: CDR1 LNHNV, CDR2 YYDKDF (reference sequence). V lost 4 bases, J lost 1 base, and 6 bases lay in between. The CDR3 length is 13 residues. CDR3 DNA sequence: TGTGCCACCAGCACGAAAGGCACAGATACGCAGTATTTT. This gives the protein CATSTKGTDTQYF.

The V gene is TRBV7-3, the J gene TRBJ1-1; D is unresolved. The germline V and J ends were trimmed by 2 bases and 1 base, with 8 bases remaining between them. Germline V gives CDR1 SGHTA, CDR2 FQGTGA. The CDR3 covers 14 residues. This CDR3 is CASSLDGSNTEAFF. DNA for the CDR3: TGTGCCAGCAGCTTAGACGGTTCGAACACTGAAGCTTTCTTT.

On this clone: Different DNA sequences within this sample yield the same CDR3. The V and J genes are TRBV3-1 (or the pseudogene TRBV3-2) and TRBJ2-7, with unresolved D. The germline CDR1 and CDR2 sequences are LGHDT and YNNKEL (reference sequence). V lost 1 base to trimming and J lost 3 bases, with 4 bases between them. This CDR3 comprises 12 residues. The CDR3 is CASSQGVYEQYF. The CDR3, as DNA: TGTGCCAGCAGCCAAGGGGTCTACGAGCAGTACTTC.

The chain couples TRBV20-1 to TRBJ2-2, with TRBD2 matching 9 bases. Germline CDR1 and CDR2: DFQATT and SNEGSKA (reference sequence). The J segment lost 4 bases and the V segment lost 3 bases, leaving 6 bases of the junction unmatched. The CDR3 is made up of 15 amino acids. CDR3 nucleotide sequence: TGCAGTGCTAGTCTACCTAGCGGGACCACCGGGGAGCTGTTTTTT. Encoded protein: CSASLPSGTTGELFF.

This clone rates as medium-sized. This rearrangement joins TRBV6-4 to TRBJ2-1, with TRBD2 matching over 8 bases. With V trimmed by 3 bases and J by 5 bases, 9 bases remained unmatched. Germline assignment: CDR1 MRHNA and CDR2 SNTAGT. The CDR3 covers 16 residues. DNA of the CDR3: TGTGCCAGCAGTGAAGGAGCGGGAGTAGGCAACAATGAGCAGTTCTTC. This encodes CASSEGAGVGNNEQFF.

This clone was recorded once. The DNA of the CDR3 is TGTGCCACCAAGAGGGAGATGAACACTGAAGCTTTCTTT. Its translation is CATKREMNTEAFF. This chain connects TRBV5-6 to TRBJ1-1; D unresolved. Germline CDR1 SGHDT, CDR2 YYEEEE. The CDR3 covers 13 residues. The V and J ends lost 9 bases and 0 bases respectively, with 12 bases between them.

V gene TRBV19 combines with J gene TRBJ1-1; the D is unclear. The CDR3 spans 14 residues. Germline V gene data show CDR1 as LNHDA and CDR2 as SQIVND (reference sequence). Trimming stripped 8 bases from V and 3 bases from J, with 16 bases between. The CDR3 sequence: CASSRLQADTEAFF. In DNA form, the CDR3 reads TGTGCCAGTTCCAGACTTCAGGCAGACACTGAAGCTTTCTTT. The variable domain in full, completed from reference TRBV19 and TRBJ1-1, reads DGGITQSPKYLFRKEGQNVTLSCEQNLNHDAMYWYRQDPGQGLRLIYYSQIVNDFQKGDIAEGYSVSREKKESFPLTVTSAQKNPTAFYLCASSRLQADTEAFFGQGTRLTVV.

DNA of the CDR3: TGTGCCAGCACCAGGAAGGGGGAGGCGTTCTACAATGAGCAGTTCTTC. Protein: CASTRKGEAFYNEQFF. The chain has TRBV27 and TRBJ2-1, with D possibly called TRBD1 or TRBD2 (6 bases each). Germline V gene data show CDR1 as MNHEY and CDR2 as SMNVEV (reference sequence). The CDR3 consists of 16 residues. Trimming stripped 7 bases from V and 3 bases from J, with 19 bases between.

This sequence joins TRBV18 and TRBJ1-1; D gene uncertain. The CDR3 has 12 amino acids. Germline V CDR1 and CDR2: KGHSH, LQKENI. V gave up 2 bases and J gave up 3 bases, with 4 bases separating them. CDR3 DNA sequence: TGTGCCAGCTCACCAAAGGACACTGAAGCTTTCTTT. Translation gives CASSPKDTEAFF.

This clone was detected a few times. V and J are TRBV7-9 and TRBJ1-1; TRBD1 is a possible D gene (6 bases). V dropped 5 bases and J dropped 4 bases, with 17 bases sitting between them. There are 15 residues in the CDR3. CDR1 and CDR2 (germline): SEHNR, FQNEAQ (reference sequence). CDR3 loop: CASSTEQGIPTEAFF. The CDR3 bases are TGTGCCAGCAGCACTGAACAGGGAATTCCCACTGAAGCTTTCTTT.

The chain uses TRBV3-1 (or the pseudogene TRBV3-2) and TRBJ2-3, with D perhaps TRBD2 (6 bases). The V gene lost 4 bases and the J gene lost 4 bases, with 18 bases spanning the gap. Germline V CDR1 and CDR2: LGHDT, YNNKEL (reference sequence). CDR3 length: 16 amino acids. The CDR3 bases are TGTGCCAGCAGCCCCCCGTGGGGGGTGGGGCCAGATACGCAGTATTTT. Translation gives CASSPPWGVGPDTQYF.

This clone was observed a handful of times. Other DNA sequences in the sample encode the same CDR3. V is TRBV2 and J is TRBJ2-7; 15 bases map to TRBD2. CDR1 is SNHLY, CDR2 FYNNEI, per germline. The CDR3 has 14 amino acids. V was clipped by 6 bases and J by 4 bases; unmatched bases: 1. In DNA form, the CDR3 reads TGTGCCAGCAGAGGGACTAGCGGGGGGTACGAGCAGTACTTC. This sequence encodes CASRGTSGGYEQYF.

The V and J genes are TRBV7-8 and TRBJ2-3; TRBD2 agrees at 10 bases. CDR3 size: 16 residues. The ends lost 5 bases at V and 0 bases at J; junction bases unmatched: 5. CDR1 and CDR2 (germline): SGHVS, FQNEAQ. The CDR3 region has the DNA TGTGCCAGCAGCCCAACTAGCGGGGTTAGCACAGATACGCAGTATTTT. Amino acid sequence: CASSPTSGVSTDTQYF. Complete variable domain (other parts from reference TRBV7-8 and TRBJ2-3): GAGVSQSPRYKVAKRGQDVALRCDPISGHVSLFWYQQALGQGPEFLTYFQNEAQLDKSGLPSDRFFAERPEGSVSTLKIQRTQQEDSAVYLCASSPTSGVSTDTQYFGPGTRLTVL.